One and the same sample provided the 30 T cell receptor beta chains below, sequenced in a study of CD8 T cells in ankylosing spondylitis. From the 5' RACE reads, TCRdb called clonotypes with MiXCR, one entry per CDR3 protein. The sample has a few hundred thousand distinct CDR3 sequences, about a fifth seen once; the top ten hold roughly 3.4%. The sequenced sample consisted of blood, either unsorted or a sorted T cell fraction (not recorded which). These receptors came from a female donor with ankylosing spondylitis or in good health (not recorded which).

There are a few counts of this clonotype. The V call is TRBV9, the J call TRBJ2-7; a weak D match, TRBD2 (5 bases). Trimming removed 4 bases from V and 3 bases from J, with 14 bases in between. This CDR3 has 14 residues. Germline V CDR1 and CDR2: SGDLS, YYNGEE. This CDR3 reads CASSPSWEIYEQYF. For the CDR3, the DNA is TGTGCCAGCAGCCCCTCTTGGGAGATCTACGAGCAGTACTTC.

The CDR3 DNA reads TGTGCCGGGAGCTGGTTACGTGGTACCGGGGAGCTGTTTTTT. The encoded protein is CAGSWLRGTGELFF. This rearrangement joins TRBV7-8 to TRBJ2-2, with D perhaps TRBD2 (5 bases). This CDR3 spans 14 amino acids. CDR1 is SGHVS and CDR2 is FQNEAQ in the germline V gene. Trimming took 11 bases from V and 5 from J, leaving 18 bases between them.

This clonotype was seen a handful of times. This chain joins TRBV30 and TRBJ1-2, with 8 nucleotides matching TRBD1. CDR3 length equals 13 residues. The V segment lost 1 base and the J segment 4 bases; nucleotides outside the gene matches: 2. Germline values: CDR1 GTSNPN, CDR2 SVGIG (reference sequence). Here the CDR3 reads CAWSADRAYGYTF. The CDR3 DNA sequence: TGTGCCTGGAGTGCGGACAGGGCCTATGGCTACACCTTC.

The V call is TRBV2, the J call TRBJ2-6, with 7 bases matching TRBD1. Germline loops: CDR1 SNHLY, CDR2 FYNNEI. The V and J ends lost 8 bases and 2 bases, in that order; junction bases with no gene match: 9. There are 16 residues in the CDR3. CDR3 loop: CASGDREFTGANVLTF. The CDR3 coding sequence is TGTGCCAGCGGCGACAGGGAATTTACTGGGGCCAACGTCCTGACTTTC.

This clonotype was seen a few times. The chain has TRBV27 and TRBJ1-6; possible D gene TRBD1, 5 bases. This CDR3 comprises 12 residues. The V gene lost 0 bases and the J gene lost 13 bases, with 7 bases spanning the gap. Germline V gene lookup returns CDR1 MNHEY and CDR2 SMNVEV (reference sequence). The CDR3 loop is CASSLSRQPLHF. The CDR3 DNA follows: TGTGCCAGCAGTTTATCCCGACAGCCCCTCCACTTT.

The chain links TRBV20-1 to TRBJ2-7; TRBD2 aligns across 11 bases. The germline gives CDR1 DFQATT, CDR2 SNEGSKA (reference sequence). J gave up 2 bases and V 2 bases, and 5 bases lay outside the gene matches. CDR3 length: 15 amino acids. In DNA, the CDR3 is TGCAGTGCTAGAATTAGCGGGAGGGCCCCCTACGAGCAGTACTTC. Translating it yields CSARISGRAPYEQYF.

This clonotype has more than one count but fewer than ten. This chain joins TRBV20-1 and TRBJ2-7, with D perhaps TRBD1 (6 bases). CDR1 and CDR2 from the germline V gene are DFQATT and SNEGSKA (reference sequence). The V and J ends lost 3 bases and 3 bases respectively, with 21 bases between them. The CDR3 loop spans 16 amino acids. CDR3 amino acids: CSASPPRGSGNYEQYF. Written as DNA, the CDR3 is TGCAGTGCTAGCCCGCCCAGGGGCTCCGGGAACTACGAGCAGTACTTC.

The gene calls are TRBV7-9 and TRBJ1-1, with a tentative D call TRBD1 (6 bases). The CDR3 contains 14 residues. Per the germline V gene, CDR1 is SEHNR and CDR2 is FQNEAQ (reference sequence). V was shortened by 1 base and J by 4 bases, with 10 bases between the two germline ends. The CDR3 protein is CASSLDQGSTEAFF. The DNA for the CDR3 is TGTGCCAGCAGCTTAGATCAGGGGAGCACTGAAGCTTTCTTT.

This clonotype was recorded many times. The CDR3 region has the DNA TGTGCCACCAGCGAGTGGGAGACCCAGTACTTC. It yields the protein CATSEWETQYF. The chain links TRBV24-1 to TRBJ2-5; D is ambiguous. The V gene lost 7 bases and the J gene lost 5 bases, with 7 bases spanning the gap. The CDR3 is 11 amino acids. Germline lookup yields CDR1 KGHDR and CDR2 SFDVKD.

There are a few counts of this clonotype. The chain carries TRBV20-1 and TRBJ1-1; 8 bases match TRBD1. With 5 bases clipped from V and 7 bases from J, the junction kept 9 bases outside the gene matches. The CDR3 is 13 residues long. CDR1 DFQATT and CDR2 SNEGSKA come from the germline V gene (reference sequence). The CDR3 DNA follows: TGCAGTGCTCCGCGGACAGGGATCGGTGAAGCTTTCTTT. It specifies CSAPRTGIGEAFF.

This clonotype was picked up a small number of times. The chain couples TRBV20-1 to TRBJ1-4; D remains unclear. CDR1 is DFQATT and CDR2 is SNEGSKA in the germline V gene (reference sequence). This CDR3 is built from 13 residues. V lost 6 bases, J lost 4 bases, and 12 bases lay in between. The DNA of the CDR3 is TGCAGTGCGTCAAAGCGGATTAATGAAAAACTGTTTTTT. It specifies CSASKRINEKLFF.

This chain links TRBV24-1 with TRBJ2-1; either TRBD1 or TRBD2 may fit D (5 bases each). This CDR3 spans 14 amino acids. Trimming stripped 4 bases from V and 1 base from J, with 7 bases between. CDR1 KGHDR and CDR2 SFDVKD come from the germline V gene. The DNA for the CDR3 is TGTGCCACCAGTGAGGGGGAGTCCTACAATGAGCAGTTCTTC. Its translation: CATSEGESYNEQFF.

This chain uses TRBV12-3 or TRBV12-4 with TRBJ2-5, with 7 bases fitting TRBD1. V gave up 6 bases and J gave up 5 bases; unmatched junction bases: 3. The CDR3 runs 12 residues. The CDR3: CASSTGVETQYF. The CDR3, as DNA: TGTGCCAGCAGCACAGGGGTGGAGACCCAGTACTTC.

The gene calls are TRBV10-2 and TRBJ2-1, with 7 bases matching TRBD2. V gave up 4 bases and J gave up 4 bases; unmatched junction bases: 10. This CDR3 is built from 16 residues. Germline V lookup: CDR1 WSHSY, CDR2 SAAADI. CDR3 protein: CASSGEGPSLYNEQFF. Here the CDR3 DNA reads TGCGCCAGCAGTGGGGAGGGACCAAGCCTTTACAATGAGCAGTTCTTC.

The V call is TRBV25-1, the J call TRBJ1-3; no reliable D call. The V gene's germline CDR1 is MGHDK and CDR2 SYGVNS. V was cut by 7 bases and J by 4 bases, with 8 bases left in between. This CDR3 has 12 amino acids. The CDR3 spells CASIGRGNTIYF. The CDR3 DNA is TGTGCCAGCATAGGCCGGGGAAACACCATATATTTT.

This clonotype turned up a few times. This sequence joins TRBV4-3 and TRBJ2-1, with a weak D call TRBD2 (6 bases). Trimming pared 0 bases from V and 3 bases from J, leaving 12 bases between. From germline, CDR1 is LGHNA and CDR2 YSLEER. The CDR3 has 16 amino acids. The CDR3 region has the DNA TGCGCCAGCAGCCAAGATTGGAGCGGGTACTACAATGAGCAGTTCTTC. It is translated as CASSQDWSGYYNEQFF.

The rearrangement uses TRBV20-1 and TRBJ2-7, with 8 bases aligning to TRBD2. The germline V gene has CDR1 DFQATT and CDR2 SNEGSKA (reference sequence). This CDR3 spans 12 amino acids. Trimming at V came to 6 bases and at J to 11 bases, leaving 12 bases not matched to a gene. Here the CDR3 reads CSANGGGSQKYF. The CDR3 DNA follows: TGCAGTGCGAACGGCGGGGGGTCCCAAAAGTACTTC.

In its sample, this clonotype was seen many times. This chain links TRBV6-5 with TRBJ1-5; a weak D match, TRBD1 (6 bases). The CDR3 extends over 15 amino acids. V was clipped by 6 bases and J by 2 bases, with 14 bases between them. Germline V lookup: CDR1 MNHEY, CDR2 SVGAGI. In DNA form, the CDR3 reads TGTGCCAGCAGCCCCAGGGGATGGGGCAATCAGCCCCAGCATTTT. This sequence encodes CASSPRGWGNQPQHF.

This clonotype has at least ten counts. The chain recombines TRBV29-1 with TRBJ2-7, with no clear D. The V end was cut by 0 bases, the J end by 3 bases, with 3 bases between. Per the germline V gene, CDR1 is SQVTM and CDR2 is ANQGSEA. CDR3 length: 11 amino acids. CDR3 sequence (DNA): TGCAGCGTTGAAGAGGGCTACGAGCAGTACTTC. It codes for CSVEEGYEQYF.

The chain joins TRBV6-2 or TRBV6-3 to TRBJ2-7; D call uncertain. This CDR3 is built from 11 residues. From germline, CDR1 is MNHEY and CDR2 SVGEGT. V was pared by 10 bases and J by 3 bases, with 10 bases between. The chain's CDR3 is CATWANYEQYF. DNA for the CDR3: TGTGCCACTTGGGCAAACTACGAGCAGTACTTC.

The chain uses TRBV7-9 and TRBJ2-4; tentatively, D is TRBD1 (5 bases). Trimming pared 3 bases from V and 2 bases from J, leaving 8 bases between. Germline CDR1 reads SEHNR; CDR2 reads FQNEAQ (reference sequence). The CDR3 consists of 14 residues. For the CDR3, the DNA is TGTGCCAGCAGCTTTCAGGGAACCAAAAACATTCAGTACTTC. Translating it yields CASSFQGTKNIQYF.

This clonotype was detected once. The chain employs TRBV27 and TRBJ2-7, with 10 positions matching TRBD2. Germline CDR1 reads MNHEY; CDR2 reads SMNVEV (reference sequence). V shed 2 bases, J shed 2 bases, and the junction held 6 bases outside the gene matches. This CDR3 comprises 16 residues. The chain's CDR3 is CASSLSGRGITYEQYF. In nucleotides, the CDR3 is TGTGCCAGCAGTTTAAGCGGGAGGGGTATCACCTACGAGCAGTACTTC.

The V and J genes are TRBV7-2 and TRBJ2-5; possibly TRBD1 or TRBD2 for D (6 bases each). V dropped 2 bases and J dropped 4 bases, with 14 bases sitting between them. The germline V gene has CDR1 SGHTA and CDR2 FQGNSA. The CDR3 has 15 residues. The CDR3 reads CASSLPGGWGETQYF. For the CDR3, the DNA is TGTGCCAGCAGCTTACCCGGGGGCTGGGGAGAGACCCAGTACTTC.

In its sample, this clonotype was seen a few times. The CDR3 is CASSWRDRDEQFF. The CDR3, as DNA: TGTGCCAGCAGTTGGAGGGATCGGGATGAGCAGTTCTTC. The rearrangement links TRBV6-2 or TRBV6-3 to TRBJ2-1, with a possible D match to TRBD2 (6 bases). This CDR3 is built from 13 residues. The germline gives CDR1 MNHEY, CDR2 SVGEGT. The V end was cut by 4 bases, the J end by 8 bases, with 12 bases between.

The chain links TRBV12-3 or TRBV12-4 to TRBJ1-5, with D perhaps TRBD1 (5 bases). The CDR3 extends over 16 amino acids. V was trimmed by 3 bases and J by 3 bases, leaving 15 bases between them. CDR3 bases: TGTGCCAGCAGTTTGGGCGGAGGGGTCGACAATCAGCCCCAGCATTTT. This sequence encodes CASSLGGGVDNQPQHF.

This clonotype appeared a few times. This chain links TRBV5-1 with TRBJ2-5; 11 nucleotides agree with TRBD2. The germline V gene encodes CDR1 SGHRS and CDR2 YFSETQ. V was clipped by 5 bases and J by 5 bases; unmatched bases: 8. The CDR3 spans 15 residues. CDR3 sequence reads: CASSALAGGRETQYF. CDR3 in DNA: TGCGCCAGCAGTGCCCTAGCGGGAGGCCGTGAGACCCAGTACTTC.

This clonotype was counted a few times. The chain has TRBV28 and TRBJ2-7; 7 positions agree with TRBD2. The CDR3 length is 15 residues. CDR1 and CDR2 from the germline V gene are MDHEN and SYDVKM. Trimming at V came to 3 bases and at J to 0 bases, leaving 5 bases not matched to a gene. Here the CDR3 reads CASSFGWEGSYEQYF. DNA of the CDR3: TGTGCCAGCAGTTTCGGGTGGGAGGGCTCCTACGAGCAGTACTTC.

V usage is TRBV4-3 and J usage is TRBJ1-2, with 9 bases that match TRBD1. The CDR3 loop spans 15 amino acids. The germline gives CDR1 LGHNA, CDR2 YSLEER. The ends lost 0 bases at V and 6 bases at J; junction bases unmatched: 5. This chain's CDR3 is CASSQDTRTGDGYTF. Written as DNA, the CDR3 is TGCGCCAGCAGCCAAGATACGAGGACAGGGGATGGCTACACCTTC.

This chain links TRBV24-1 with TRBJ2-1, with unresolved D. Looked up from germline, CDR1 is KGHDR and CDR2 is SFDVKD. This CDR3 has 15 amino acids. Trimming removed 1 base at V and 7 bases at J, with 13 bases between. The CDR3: CATSDFPKPVNEQFF. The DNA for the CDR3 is TGTGCCACCAGTGATTTTCCCAAACCGGTGAATGAGCAGTTCTTC.

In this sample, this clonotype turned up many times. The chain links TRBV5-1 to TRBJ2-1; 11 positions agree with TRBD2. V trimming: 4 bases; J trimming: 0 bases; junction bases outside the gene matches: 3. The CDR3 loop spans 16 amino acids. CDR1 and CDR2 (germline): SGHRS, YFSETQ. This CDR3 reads CASSGGLAVSYNEQFF. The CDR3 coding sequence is TGCGCCAGCAGCGGGGGACTAGCGGTCTCCTACAATGAGCAGTTCTTC. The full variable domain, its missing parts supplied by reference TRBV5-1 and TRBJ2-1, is KAGVTQTPRYLIKTRGQQVTLSCSPISGHRSVSWYQQTPGQGLQFLFEYFSETQRNKGNFPGRFSGRQFSNSRSEMNVSTLELGDSALYLCASSGGLAVSYNEQFFGPGTRLTVL.